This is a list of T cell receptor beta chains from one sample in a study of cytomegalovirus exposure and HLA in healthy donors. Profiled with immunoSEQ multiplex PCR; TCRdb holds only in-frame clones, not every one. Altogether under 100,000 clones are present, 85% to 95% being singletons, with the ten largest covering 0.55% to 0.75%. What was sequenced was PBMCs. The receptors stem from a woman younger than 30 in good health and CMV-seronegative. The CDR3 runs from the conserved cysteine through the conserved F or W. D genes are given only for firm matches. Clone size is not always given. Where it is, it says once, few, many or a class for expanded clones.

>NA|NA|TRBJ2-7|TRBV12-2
TGTGCAAGTCGCTTAGCGGCGTCAGGAACCTACGAGCAGTACTTC
CASRLAASGTYEQYF
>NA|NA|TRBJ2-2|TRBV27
TGTGCCAGCAGTTATACCCCGGCCGGGGAGCTGTTTTTT
CASSYTPAGELFF
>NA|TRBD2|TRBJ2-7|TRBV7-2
TGTGCCAGCAGCCCACTCCGACTAGCGGGGGGTGGAGAGCAGTACTTC
CASSPLRLAGGGEQYF
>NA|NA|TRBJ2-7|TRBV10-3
TGTGCCATCAGTGAGTCTTCGTCGCGGGTCCTTTACGAGCAGTACTTC
CAISESSSRVLYEQYF
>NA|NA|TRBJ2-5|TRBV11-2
TGTGCCAGCAGCTTATTCCTAGCAGAAGAAGAGACCCAGTACTTC
CASSLFLAEEETQYF
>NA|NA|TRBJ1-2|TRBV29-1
TGCAGCGTCAAGCCGACAGGTTACTATGGCTACACCTTC
CSVKPTGYYGYTF
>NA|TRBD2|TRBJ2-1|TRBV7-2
TGTGCCAGCAGCTCCTACAGCGCTAGCGGGGGTAATGAGCAGTTCTTC
CASSSYSASGGNEQFF
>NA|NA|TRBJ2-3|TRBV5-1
TGCGCCAGCGGGAGGACTCAGGCAGATACGCAGTATTTT
CASGRTQADTQYF
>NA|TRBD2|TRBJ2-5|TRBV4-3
TGCGCCAGCAGCCAACGTGGTTCCGGGGGGGAGACCCAGTACTTC
CASSQRGSGGETQYF
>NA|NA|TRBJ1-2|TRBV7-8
TGTGCCAGCAGCACGAGGATTCCTTCAAGCTATGGCTACACCTTC
CASSTRIPSSYGYTF
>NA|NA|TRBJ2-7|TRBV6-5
TGTGCCAGCAGTCCGACAGTCCCCTACGAGCAGTACTTC
CASSPTVPYEQYF
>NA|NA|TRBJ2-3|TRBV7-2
TGTGCCAGCAGCTTAGGAGCAGGGACAGATACGCAGTATTTT
CASSLGAGTDTQYF
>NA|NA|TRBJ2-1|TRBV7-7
TGTGCCAGCAGCTTACTCCCTTCCTCCTACAATGAGCAGTTCTTC
CASSLLPSSYNEQFF
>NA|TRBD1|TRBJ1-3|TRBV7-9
TGTGCCAGCAGCTCAGGGACAGGAGGATTCGGAAACACCATATATTTT
CASSSGTGGFGNTIYF
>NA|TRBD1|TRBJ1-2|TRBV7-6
TGTGCCAGCAGCTTCCCCCAGGGACAGGGCAATGGCTACACCTTC
CASSFPQGQGNGYTF
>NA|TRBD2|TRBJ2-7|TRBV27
TGTGCCAGCAGTAGAGGGACTAGCGGTTCCTACGAGCAGTACTTC
CASSRGTSGSYEQYF
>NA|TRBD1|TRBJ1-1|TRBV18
TGTGCCAGCCGGTTTGGGACAGGGCGGGACACTGAAGCTTTCTTT
CASRFGTGRDTEAFF
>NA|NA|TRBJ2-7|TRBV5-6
TGTGCCAGCAGCTTGAGGGACTTGAGCTACGAGCAGTACTTC
CASSLRDLSYEQYF
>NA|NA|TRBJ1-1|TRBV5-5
TGTGCCAGCAGCTTACTTGTGTTCGTCGGGGGCACTGAAGCTTTCTTT
CASSLLVFVGGTEAFF
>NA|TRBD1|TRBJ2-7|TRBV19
TGTGCCAGTAGTATAGCCCGACAGGGGGCCCACGAGCAGTACTTC
CASSIARQGAHEQYF
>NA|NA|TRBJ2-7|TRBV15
TGTGCCACCAGCCCAACCCGGGCGGGAGAGCAGTACTTC
CATSPTRAGEQYF
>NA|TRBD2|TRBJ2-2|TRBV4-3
TGCGCCAGCAGCCAAGAAGCGGGGGGGCGCACCGGGGAGCTGTTTTTT
CASSQEAGGRTGELFF
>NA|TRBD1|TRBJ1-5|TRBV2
TGTGCCAGCGGGACAGGGATACAGCCCCAGCATTTT
CASGTGIQPQHF
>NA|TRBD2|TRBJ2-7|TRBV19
TGTGCCAGTAGTTCACTAGCGGGGGGGTACGAGCAGTACTTC
CASSSLAGGYEQYF
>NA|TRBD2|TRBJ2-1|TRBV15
TGTGCCACCAGCAAAGGCACTAGCGGGAGGATCAATGAGCAGTTCTTC
CATSKGTSGRINEQFF
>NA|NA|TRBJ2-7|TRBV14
TGTGCCAGCAGCCACCCCACAGGGGAGCAGTACTTC
CASSHPTGEQYF
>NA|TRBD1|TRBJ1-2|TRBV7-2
TGTGCCAGCAGCTCGCCACAGGGGAGGATTAACTATGGCTACACCTTC
CASSSPQGRINYGYTF
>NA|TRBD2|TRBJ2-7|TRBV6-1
TGTGCCAGCAGTGAAGCGTTGCGGGGGGTTACCTACGAGCAGTACTTC
CASSEALRGVTYEQYF
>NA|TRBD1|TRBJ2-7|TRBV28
TGTGCCAGCAGTGCCACCGGGACAGGAGGGTTCGAGCAGTACTTC
CASSATGTGGFEQYF
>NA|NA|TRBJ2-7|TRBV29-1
TGCAGCGTTGGGCAGGGATCCTACGAGCAGTACTTC
CSVGQGSYEQYF
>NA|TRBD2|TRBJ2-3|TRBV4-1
TGCGCCAGCGGATCTCGGGGGGAGAGCACAGATACGCAGTATTTT
CASGSRGESTDTQYF
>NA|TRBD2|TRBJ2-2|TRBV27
TGTGCCAGCAGTTGGTCACTAGCGGGGGGGCGGCGGACCGGGGAGCTGTTTTTT
CASSWSLAGGRRTGELFF
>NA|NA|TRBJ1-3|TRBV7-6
TGTGCCAGCAGCTTGGGGGGGCGAATCGGAAACACCATATATTTT
CASSLGGRIGNTIYF
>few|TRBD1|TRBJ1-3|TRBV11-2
TGTGCCAGCAGCTACGGGACAGTTGGAGCCATATATTTT
CASSYGTVGAIYF
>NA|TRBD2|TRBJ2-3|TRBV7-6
TGTGCCAGCAGCTTGGGACTAGCGGGAGGGGATACGCAGTATTTT
CASSLGLAGGDTQYF
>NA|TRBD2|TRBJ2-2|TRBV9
TGTGCCAGCAGCGGATCCTCGGGGGGGGTGAACACCGGGGAGCTGTTTTTT
CASSGSSGGVNTGELFF